A single T cell receptor beta chain is shown here with its context. Study processing details: Nucleated cell counts were estimated from reference gene primer amplification. The data were produced by immunoSEQ multiplex PCR, yet TCRdb's version contains in-frame clones alone and is incomplete. Clonal size and the V and J genes are those of that table, whereas D and trimming came from the DNA. Here the sample spans under 250,000 clones, roughly 80% being singletons. This sample is drawn from a study of blood T cell repertoires in COVID-19. Turning to the study itself: Both acute and convalescent COVID-19 samples were obtained from the United States, Italy and Spain. PBMCs, B-cell-depleted T cells, or T cells provided the cDNA or gDNA that made up the material.

V gave up 5 bases and J gave up 8 bases, with 12 bases separating them. From germline, CDR1 is SGHVS and CDR2 FQNEAQ. There are 12 residues in the CDR3. The sequenced sample consisted of peripheral blood. The clonotype originates from a man aged 45-60 years with active or convalescent COVID-19. The rearrangement uses TRBV7-8 and TRBJ1-2; maybe TRBD1 (5 bases). The CDR3 DNA is TGTGCCAGCAGCCCCGGGGGAGAGGGCTACACCTTC. It encodes CASSPGGEGYTF.